The sample holds many counts of the clone carrying this T cell receptor beta chain. Its antigen is not known. Between the trimmed V and J ends, which lost 0 bases and 1 base, there was a span of 6 bases. Germline values: CDR1 MNHEY, CDR2 SMNVEV (reference sequence). This CDR3 spans 14 amino acids. This specimen comes from a study of T-cell reconstitution after alpha-beta-depleted transplantation in children. Study-level points and caveats: Several hundred expanded graft clones reportedly were the source of alpha-beta T cells about two months after transplant. Newly generated T cells supplied most T-cell counts and diversity one year post-transplant.

The TCRbeta library incorporated unique molecular identifiers. MiXCR was run by TCRdb on the PCR reads, yielding one entry per CDR3 protein. The table shows about 120,000 distinct CDR3 sequences, with roughly 23% occurring only once. This receptor was identified in a male patient aged 2-15 years who had a stem cell transplant for chronic granulomatous disease, so the T cells may come from the graft donor. The gene calls are TRBV27 and TRBJ1-1; D not certain. The sequencing here drew on PBMCs, mostly from graft donor cells, taken 180 days after TCRalphabeta/CD19-depleted stem cell transplant. CDR3 nucleotide sequence: TGTGCCAGCAGTTTATCGGACGCGAACACTGAAGCTTTCTTT. It is translated as CASSLSDANTEAFF.